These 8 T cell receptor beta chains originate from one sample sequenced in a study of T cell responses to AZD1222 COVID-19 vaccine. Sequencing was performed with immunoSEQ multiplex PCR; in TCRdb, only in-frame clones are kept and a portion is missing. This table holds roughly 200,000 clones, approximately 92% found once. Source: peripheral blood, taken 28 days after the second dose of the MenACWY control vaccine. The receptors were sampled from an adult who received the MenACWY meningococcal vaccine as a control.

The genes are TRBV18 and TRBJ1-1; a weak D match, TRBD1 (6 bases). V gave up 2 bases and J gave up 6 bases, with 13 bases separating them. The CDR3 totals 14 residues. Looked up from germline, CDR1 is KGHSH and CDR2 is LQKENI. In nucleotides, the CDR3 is TGTGCCAGCTCACCAGCCTTGGCAGGGGCTGAAGCTTTCTTT. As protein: CASSPALAGAEAFF.

The DNA of the CDR3 is TGTGCCAGTAGTCCTATGGGGTTAAGCAATCAGCCCCAGCATTTT. The encoded protein is CASSPMGLSNQPQHF. J is TRBJ1-5 and V is TRBV19; D gene unclear. Germline CDR1 is LNHDA and CDR2 is SQIVND (reference sequence). This CDR3 spans 15 amino acids. Trimming took 5 bases from V and 1 from J, leaving 12 bases between them.

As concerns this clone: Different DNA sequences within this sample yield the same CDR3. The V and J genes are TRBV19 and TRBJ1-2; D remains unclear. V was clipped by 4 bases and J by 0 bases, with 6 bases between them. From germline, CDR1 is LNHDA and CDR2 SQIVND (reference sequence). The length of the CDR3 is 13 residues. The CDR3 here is CASSTTANYGYTF. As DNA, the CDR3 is TGTGCCAGTAGTACTACAGCTAACTATGGCTACACCTTC.

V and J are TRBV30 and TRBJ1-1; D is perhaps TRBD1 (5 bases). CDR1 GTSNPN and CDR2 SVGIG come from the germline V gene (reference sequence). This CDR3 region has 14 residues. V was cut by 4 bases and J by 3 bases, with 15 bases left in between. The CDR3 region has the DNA TGTGCCTGGATCCCCCTCTTGGGGGACACTGAAGCTTTCTTT. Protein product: CAWIPLLGDTEAFF.

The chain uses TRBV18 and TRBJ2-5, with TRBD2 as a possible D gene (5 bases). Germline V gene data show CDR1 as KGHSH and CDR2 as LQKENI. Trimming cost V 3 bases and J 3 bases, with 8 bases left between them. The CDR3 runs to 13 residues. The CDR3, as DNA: TGTGCCAGCTCACCCCCCGGGGAAGAGACCCAGTACTTC. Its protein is CASSPPGEETQYF.

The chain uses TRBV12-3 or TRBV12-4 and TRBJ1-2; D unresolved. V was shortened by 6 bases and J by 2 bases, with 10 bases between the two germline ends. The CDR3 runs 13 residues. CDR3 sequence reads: CASSRLENYGYTF. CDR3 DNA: TGTGCCAGCAGCCGCCTCGAAAACTATGGCTACACCTTC.

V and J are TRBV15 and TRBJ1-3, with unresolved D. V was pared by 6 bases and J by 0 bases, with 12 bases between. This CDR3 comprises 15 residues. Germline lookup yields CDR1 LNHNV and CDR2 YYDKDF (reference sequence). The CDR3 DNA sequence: TGTGCCACCAGTGGACCCCGGTACTCTGGAAACACCATATATTTT. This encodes CATSGPRYSGNTIYF.

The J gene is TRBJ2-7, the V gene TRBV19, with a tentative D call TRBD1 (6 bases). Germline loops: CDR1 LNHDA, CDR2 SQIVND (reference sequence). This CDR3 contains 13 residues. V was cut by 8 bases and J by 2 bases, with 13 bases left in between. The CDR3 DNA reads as TGTGCCAGTGAACAAACAGGGACCTACGAGCAGTACTTC. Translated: CASEQTGTYEQYF.